The 7 T cell receptor beta chains presented below share a single source sample, sequenced in a study of identical twins. One entry per CDR3 protein results from TCRdb running MiXCR on the 5' RACE reads. The sample records 310,000 or so distinct CDR3 sequences, roughly 8.6% being singletons. The same sample was also studied in work on yellow fever vaccine responses in identical twins.

Material for sequencing was memory (CD45RO+) T cells sorted from blood. All receptors come from a woman under 30 in good health.

The chain links TRBV12-3 or TRBV12-4 to TRBJ1-3, with a weak D call TRBD1 (5 bases). Between the trimmed V and J ends, which lost 6 bases and 2 bases, there was a span of 11 bases. This CDR3 contains 14 residues. This CDR3 reads CASSPRGTGNTIYF. In DNA form, the CDR3 reads TGTGCCAGCAGCCCCCGGGGGACTGGAAACACCATATATTTT.

This clonotype was detected many times. The rearrangement links TRBV12-3 or TRBV12-4 to TRBJ2-1, with D possibly being TRBD1 (5 bases). Deletions cut 7 bases from V and 0 bases from J, with 13 bases between. This CDR3 comprises 15 residues. The CDR3 DNA reads as TGTGCCAGCACCTGGGGCAGTAGCTCCTACAATGAGCAGTTCTTC. Protein product: CASTWGSSSYNEQFF.

On this clonotype itself: This may stem from a read error, because a much larger clone lies one nucleotide away. This CDR3 reads CCARDPRASGSKSYNEQFF. The DNA for the CDR3 is TGCTGTGCTAGAGACCCAAGGGCTAGCGGGAGTAAGAGCTACAATGAGCAGTTCTTC. The genes are TRBV20-1 and TRBJ2-1; 10 bases agree with TRBD2. The CDR3 totals 19 residues. Germline V gene data show CDR1 as DFQATT and CDR2 as SNEGSKA (reference sequence).

This clonotype was counted only a few times. The chain couples TRBV29-1 to TRBJ1-5; the match to TRBD1 covers 7 bases. CDR1 SQVTM and CDR2 ANQGSEA come from the germline V gene. The CDR3 has 14 amino acids. Trimming at V came to 5 bases and at J to 6 bases, leaving 10 bases not matched to a gene. CDR3 sequence (DNA): TGCAGCGTTTCGACAGGGAATCGGGGTCAGCCCCAGCATTTT. Translation: CSVSTGNRGQPQHF. The full variable domain, its missing parts supplied by reference TRBV29-1 and TRBJ1-5, is SAVISQKPSRDICQRGTSLTIQCQVDSQVTMMFWYRQQPGQSLTLIATANQGSEATYESGFVIDKFPISRPNLTFSTLTVSNMSPEDSSIYLCSVSTGNRGQPQHFGDGTRLSIL.

This clonotype was counted many times. The V call is TRBV7-2, the J call TRBJ2-3; D is undetermined. This CDR3 has 15 amino acids. Per germline, CDR1 SGHTA and CDR2 FQGNSA. V was cut by 2 bases and J by 2 bases, with 11 bases left in between. The CDR3 reads CASSLMGSYTDTQYF. In DNA form, the CDR3 reads TGTGCCAGCAGCTTAATGGGTAGCTACACAGATACGCAGTATTTT.

This chain uses TRBV7-2 with TRBJ2-5; 11 nucleotides line up with TRBD2. CDR1 is SGHTA and CDR2 is FQGNSA in the germline V gene. J gave up 5 bases and V 0 bases, and 5 bases lay outside the gene matches. This CDR3 is built from 16 residues. CDR3 loop: CASSLAASGRSETQYF. In DNA form, the CDR3 reads TGTGCCAGCAGCTTAGCGGCTAGCGGGAGGAGTGAGACCCAGTACTTC.

The chain is built from TRBV7-8 and TRBJ2-2, with TRBD1 identical over 7 bases. Trimming took 2 bases from V and 6 from J; bases not matched to a gene: 6. CDR1 and CDR2 (germline): SGHVS, FQNEAQ. The CDR3 has 15 amino acids. CDR3 loop: CASSLIGGTSGELFF. As DNA, the CDR3 is TGTGCCAGCAGCTTAATAGGGGGCACCTCCGGGGAGCTGTTTTTT. Full variable domain (outside the CDR3, taken from reference TRBV7-8 and TRBJ2-2): GAGVSQSPRYKVAKRGQDVALRCDPISGHVSLFWYQQALGQGPEFLTYFQNEAQLDKSGLPSDRFFAERPEGSVSTLKIQRTQQEDSAVYLCASSLIGGTSGELFFGEGSRLTVL.